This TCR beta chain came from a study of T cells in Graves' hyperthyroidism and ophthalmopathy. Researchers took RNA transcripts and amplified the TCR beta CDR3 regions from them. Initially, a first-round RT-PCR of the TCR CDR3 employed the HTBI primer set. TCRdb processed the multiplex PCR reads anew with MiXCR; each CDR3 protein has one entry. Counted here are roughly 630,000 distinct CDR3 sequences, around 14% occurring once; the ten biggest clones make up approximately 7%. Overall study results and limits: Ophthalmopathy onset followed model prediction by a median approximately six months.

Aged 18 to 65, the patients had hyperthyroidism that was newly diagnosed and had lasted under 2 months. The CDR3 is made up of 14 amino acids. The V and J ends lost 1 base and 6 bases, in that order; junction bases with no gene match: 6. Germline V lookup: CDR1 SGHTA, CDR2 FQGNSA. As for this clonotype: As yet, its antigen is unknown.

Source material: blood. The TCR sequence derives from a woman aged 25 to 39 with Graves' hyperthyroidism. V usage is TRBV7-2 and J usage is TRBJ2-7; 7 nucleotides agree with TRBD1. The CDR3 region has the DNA TGTGCCAGCAGCTTAGGGACAGGCTCGGTCGAGCAGTACTTC. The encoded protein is CASSLGTGSVEQYF.